This T cell receptor (beta chain) was profiled in a study of blood T cell repertoires in COVID-19. Study context: Spain, Italy and the United States supplied samples that represented acute and convalescent COVID-19. PBMCs, B-cell-depleted T cells, or T cells provided the cDNA or gDNA that made up the material.

Germline trimming cut 11 bases from V and 3 bases from J; bases unmatched to any gene: 6. This CDR3 spans 13 amino acids. CDR1 is SNHLY, CDR2 FYNNEI, per germline. In its sample, this clone was seen once. Original processing notes: Estimates of nucleated cell counts were drawn from the amplification of reference gene primers. Only in-frame clones appear in the TCRdb table, and some are missing; sequencing was by immunoSEQ multiplex PCR. V and J calls plus clone size are reproduced from that table; the DNA served to infer D and trimming. The sample consists of about 210,000 clones, just under 85% of them appearing once.

The sample taken for sequencing was peripheral blood. The TCR comes from a woman in her forties or fifties with active or convalescent COVID-19. This chain connects TRBV2 to TRBJ1-1; 10 bases are shared with TRBD1. CDR3 sequence: CAGRTGGHTEAFF. CDR3 nucleotide sequence: TGTGCCGGTCGGACAGGGGGACACACTGAAGCTTTCTTT.